Following are 28 T cell receptor beta chains from one sample sequenced in a study of cytomegalovirus exposure and HLA in healthy donors. Here immunoSEQ multiplex PCR was the method, and the copy in TCRdb shows in-frame clones only, minus some. The table has 120,000 to 150,000 clones, roughly 89% seen once. Sequences were obtained from PBMCs. These receptors came from a man aged 18 to 30 in good health and CMV-seropositive.

This chain joins TRBV4-2 and TRBJ2-5, with TRBD2 matching 9 bases. CDR3 length: 18 amino acids. V was clipped by 0 bases and J by 5 bases; unmatched bases: 13. The germline CDR1 and CDR2 sequences are LGHNA and YNFKEQ. CDR3 sequence (DNA): TGTGCCAGCAGCCAAGATCTTGGGACTAGCCGCCCGTGGGAGACCCAGTACTTC. It is translated as CASSQDLGTSRPWETQYF.

V is TRBV27 and J is TRBJ2-1; D unclear. V lost 3 bases and J 0 bases, leaving 9 bases between the germline ends. This CDR3 contains 15 residues. Germline values: CDR1 MNHEY, CDR2 SMNVEV (reference sequence). The CDR3 is CASSFLPYSYNEQFF. The CDR3, as DNA: TGTGCCAGCAGTTTTCTCCCTTACTCCTACAATGAGCAGTTCTTC.

The chain uses TRBV7-8 and TRBJ2-1, with 13 bases fitting TRBD2. Per the germline V gene, CDR1 is SGHVS and CDR2 is FQNEAQ. The length of the CDR3 is 17 residues. V dropped 5 bases and J dropped 9; count of bases not matched to a gene: 13. The CDR3 DNA reads TGTGCCAGCAGCCCCGGACTAGCGGGGGCTCTCAAGGGTGAGCAGTTCTTC. Protein product: CASSPGLAGALKGEQFF.

CDR3 residues: CASSYETGGGNTIYF. The CDR3 nucleotides read TGTGCCAGCAGTTACGAGACAGGGGGGGGAAACACCATATATTTT. V gene TRBV6-5 combines with J gene TRBJ1-3; 9 bases match TRBD1. Trimming at V came to 2 bases and at J to 4 bases, leaving 3 bases not matched to a gene. The CDR3 sequence is 15 residues long. Germline V gene data show CDR1 as MNHEY and CDR2 as SVGAGI.

The chain recombines TRBV7-9 with TRBJ2-4; possibly TRBD1 for D (6 bases). Germline assignment: CDR1 SEHNR and CDR2 FQNEAQ (reference sequence). The CDR3 sequence is 14 residues long. Trimming left V 5 bases short and J 7 bases short, with 15 bases between. The CDR3 region is CASSQDSHHNIQYF. The CDR3 region has the DNA TGTGCCAGCAGCCAGGACAGCCACCACAACATTCAGTACTTC. Together with reference TRBV7-9 and TRBJ2-4, the CDR3 gives the full variable domain: DTGVSQNPRHKITKRGQNVTFRCDPISEHNRLYWYRQTLGQGPEFLTYFQNEAQLEKSRLLSDRFSAERPKGSFSTLEIQRTEQGDSAMYLCASSQDSHHNIQYFGAGTRLSVL.

The J gene is TRBJ1-5, the V gene TRBV21-1. TRBV21-1 is a pseudogene segment. The CDR3 contains 14 residues. The DNA for the CDR3 is TGTGCCAGCAGCAATTTTTGGCGGGAACAGCCCCAGCATTTT. Translating gives CASSNFWREQPQHF.

The rearrangement links TRBV7-2 to TRBJ2-7, with 10 bases lining up with TRBD1. Germline V gene sequence: CDR1 SGHTA, CDR2 FQGNSA. This CDR3 is 15 amino acids long. Trimming cost V 1 base and J 4 bases; bases outside gene matches: 4. The CDR3 DNA sequence: TGTGCCAGCAGCTTAGGCTGGGACAGGGGTTACGAGCAGTACTTC. It is translated as CASSLGWDRGYEQYF.

This chain connects TRBV18 to TRBJ2-5; the match to TRBD1 covers 8 bases. CDR1 is KGHSH, CDR2 LQKENI, per germline. The CDR3 consists of 13 residues. J lost 3 bases, V lost 3 bases, and 0 bases had no gene match. The CDR3: CASSPTGEETQYF. In DNA, the CDR3 is TGTGCCAGCTCACCGACAGGGGAAGAGACCCAGTACTTC.

The chain couples TRBV19 to TRBJ2-1; 9 bases line up with TRBD2. The CDR3 is made up of 14 amino acids. Germline V gene sequence: CDR1 LNHDA, CDR2 SQIVND (reference sequence). The V gene end was trimmed by 8 bases and the J gene end by 12 bases; junction bases not matched to a gene: 14. The DNA of the CDR3 is TGTGCCAGTGGCGGGGGGGCAAGGGAGACATCGCAGTTCTTC. As protein: CASGGGARETSQFF.

This clone was seen just once. The V gene is TRBV4-2, the J gene TRBJ1-1; possibly TRBD1 for D (5 bases). Germline V gene sequence: CDR1 LGHNA, CDR2 YNFKEQ. CDR3 length: 14 residues. Trimming took 3 bases from V and 0 from J, leaving 8 bases between them. The CDR3 loop is CASSQGLMNTEAFF. The CDR3 DNA reads TGTGCCAGCAGCCAGGGACTCATGAACACTGAAGCTTTCTTT.

The chain links TRBV6-1 to TRBJ2-3; 8 positions agree with TRBD2. The germline V gene encodes CDR1 MNHNS and CDR2 SASEGT. V trimming: 8 bases; J trimming: 0 bases; junction bases outside the gene matches: 7. CDR3 length: 15 amino acids. CDR3 DNA: TGTGCCAGCGGCAGACTAGCGACTAGCACAGATACGCAGTATTTT. Translation gives CASGRLATSTDTQYF.

This chain links TRBV15 with TRBJ1-1; tentative D call: TRBD1 (5 bases). V lost 2 bases and J 3 bases, leaving 16 bases between the germline ends. CDR1 and CDR2 from the germline V gene are LNHNV and YYDKDF (reference sequence). The CDR3 covers 16 residues. The chain's CDR3 is CATSRPQAGVDTEAFF. The CDR3 region has the DNA TGTGCCACCAGCAGACCACAAGCGGGGGTCGACACTGAAGCTTTCTTT.

The chain is built from TRBV2 and TRBJ2-6, with D hard to call. The CDR3 consists of 18 residues. The V end was cut by 1 base, the J end by 2 bases, with 15 bases between. Germline loops: CDR1 SNHLY, CDR2 FYNNEI. The DNA of the CDR3 is TGTGCCAGCAGTGAAGGCAGGTCTTGGAATCCTGGGGCCAACGTCCTGACTTTC. Translating it yields CASSEGRSWNPGANVLTF.

The rearrangement joins TRBV30 to TRBJ2-2, with D possibly matching TRBD2 (6 bases). CDR1 is GTSNPN, CDR2 SVGIG, per germline (reference sequence). Trimming shortened V by 2 bases and J by 6 bases, and 13 bases separated the two germline ends. The CDR3 totals 14 residues. CDR3 nucleotides: TGTGCCTGGAGTTGGGGCGCGGGACCCGGGGAGCTGTTTTTT. It yields the protein CAWSWGAGPGELFF.

This chain joins TRBV5-1 and TRBJ2-3; D call uncertain. Trimming took off 1 base at V and 4 bases at J, with 16 bases between the two ends. From germline, CDR1 is SGHRS and CDR2 YFSETQ. The CDR3 runs 16 residues. The CDR3 loop is CASSLNLPYPPDTQYF. CDR3 DNA sequence: TGCGCCAGCAGCTTGAACTTACCTTATCCTCCAGATACGCAGTATTTT.

The V call is TRBV2, the J call TRBJ1-2, with 12 bases lining up with TRBD1. CDR3 size: 15 residues. With V trimmed by 5 bases and J by 5 bases, 6 bases remained unmatched. In germline, CDR1 is SNHLY, CDR2 FYNNEI. CDR3 nucleotides: TGTGCCAGCAGTTCCGGGACAGGGGGCAGGTATGGCTACACCTTC. Translating gives CASSSGTGGRYGYTF.

V is TRBV5-6 and J is TRBJ2-3; TRBD2 agrees at 8 bases. The CDR3 extends over 17 amino acids. Trimming removed 6 bases from V and 2 bases from J; junction bases left unmatched: 14. Germline V gene data show CDR1 as SGHDT and CDR2 as YYEEEE. The CDR3 sequence is CASTYLRGGDFTDTQYF. DNA for the CDR3: TGTGCCAGCACCTACCTCCGGGGGGGGGACTTCACAGATACGCAGTATTTT.

The chain combines TRBV30 with TRBJ2-1; 8 nucleotides agree with TRBD2. The CDR3 is made up of 12 amino acids. CDR1 and CDR2 (germline): GTSNPN, SVGIG (reference sequence). CDR3 region: CAGGTRPAEQFF. In DNA form, the CDR3 reads TGTGCTGGGGGGACTAGGCCTGCTGAGCAGTTCTTC.

The chain recombines TRBV27 with TRBJ1-1, with TRBD1 identical over 9 bases. CDR1 is MNHEY and CDR2 is SMNVEV in the germline V gene (reference sequence). This CDR3 contains 14 residues. J lost 4 bases, V lost 5 bases, and 5 bases had no gene match. The DNA for the CDR3 is TGTGCCAGCAGTCCGGGACAGGGTATCACTGAAGCTTTCTTT. Translating gives CASSPGQGITEAFF.

This rearrangement joins TRBV29-1 to TRBJ2-3; TRBD2 agrees at 8 bases. CDR3 size: 15 residues. The V and J ends lost 0 bases and 2 bases, in that order; junction bases with no gene match: 4. Germline V CDR1 and CDR2: SQVTM, ANQGSEA. This CDR3 is CSVEDPGGHTDTQYF. Here the CDR3 DNA reads TGCAGCGTTGAAGACCCGGGGGGGCACACAGATACGCAGTATTTT.

CDR3 coding DNA: TGTGCCAGCAGCAGCGACAGGGGTCAGCCCCAGCATTTT. This codes for CASSSDRGQPQHF. V gene TRBV7-9 combines with J gene TRBJ1-5, with 8 bases aligning to TRBD1. Germline V lookup: CDR1 SEHNR, CDR2 FQNEAQ (reference sequence). Trimming took 5 bases from V and 6 from J; bases not matched to a gene: 3. The CDR3 runs 13 residues. Based on the CDR3 plus reference TRBV7-9 and TRBJ1-5, the full variable domain is DTGVSQNPRHKITKRGQNVTFRCDPISEHNRLYWYRQTLGQGPEFLTYFQNEAQLEKSRLLSDRFSAERPKGSFSTLEIQRTEQGDSAMYLCASSSDRGQPQHFGDGTRLSIL.

This clone was detected only a few times. The V call is TRBV28, the J call TRBJ1-4; D remains unclear. Between the trimmed V and J ends, which lost 3 bases and 3 bases, there was a span of 11 bases. Germline lookup yields CDR1 MDHEN and CDR2 SYDVKM. The CDR3 is 15 residues long. Here the CDR3 DNA reads TGTGCCAGCAGTTTCCCTACCGGAGCTAATGAAAAACTGTTTTTT. Residues: CASSFPTGANEKLFF.

This clone has just a few counts. The chain combines TRBV28 with TRBJ2-7; maybe TRBD2 (6 bases). The CDR3 totals 14 residues. CDR1 MDHEN and CDR2 SYDVKM come from the germline V gene. Trimming took 2 bases from V and 6 from J, leaving 14 bases between them. The CDR3 nucleotides read TGTGCCAGCAGTTTACGGAGGGCCCTGAGCGAGCAGTACTTC. Encoded protein: CASSLRRALSEQYF.

The J gene is TRBJ1-2, the V gene TRBV13, with a possible D match to TRBD1 (5 bases). V was pared by 3 bases and J by 4 bases, with 15 bases between. The CDR3 has 15 amino acids. Germline V gene data show CDR1 as PRHDT and CDR2 as FYEKMQ (reference sequence). The DNA for the CDR3 is TGTGCCAGCAGCTTCAAGGGGCCCCCTCTCTATGGCTACACCTTC. Translation: CASSFKGPPLYGYTF.

J is TRBJ1-1 and V is TRBV25-1, with D perhaps matching TRBD1 (5 bases). There are 15 residues in the CDR3. The ends were cut back, 0 bases at V and 4 bases at J, with 12 bases in the middle. CDR1 and CDR2 (germline): MGHDK, SYGVNS. This CDR3 is CASSEYGAGRTEAFF. Written as DNA, the CDR3 is TGTGCCAGCAGTGAATATGGTGCAGGGCGCACTGAAGCTTTCTTT.

This clone was observed a handful of times. The genes are TRBV6-1 and TRBJ2-7, with 9 bases fitting TRBD1. The V gene's germline CDR1 is MNHNS and CDR2 SASEGT. Trimming removed 3 bases from V and 1 base from J; junction bases left unmatched: 7. The CDR3 sequence is 16 residues long. The DNA of the CDR3 is TGTGCCAGCAGTGACGCGATAGGGACAGGGTCCTACGAGCAGTACTTC. As protein: CASSDAIGTGSYEQYF.

The chain links TRBV6-1 to TRBJ1-1; 8 bases are a match to TRBD1. Unmatched junction bases numbered 4, after V lost 6 bases and J lost 1 base. The CDR3 totals 14 residues. Per the germline V gene, CDR1 is MNHNS and CDR2 is SASEGT. The CDR3 is CASSFGQGNTEAFF. The CDR3 region has the DNA TGTGCCAGCAGCTTCGGACAGGGGAACACTGAAGCTTTCTTT.

The chain joins TRBV27 to TRBJ2-7; possible D gene TRBD2, 6 bases. Germline-derived CDR1 and CDR2 are MNHEY and SMNVEV (reference sequence). CDR3 length equals 14 residues. Between the trimmed V and J ends, which lost 3 bases and 6 bases, there was a span of 15 bases. The DNA for the CDR3 is TGTGCCAGCAGTTTGGGCGGTGGAGGGGCCGAGCAGTACTTC. The encoded protein is CASSLGGGGAEQYF.